Detailed here is one T cell receptor (beta chain). Its antigen has not been determined. One base away there is no much larger clone; base qualities are not given. These data are taken from a study of cytomegalovirus exposure and HLA in healthy donors (dated by TCRdb to between 2016 and 2019). Regarding the research as a whole: In an earlier analysis of about 560 of the donors, approximately 300 Gb of sequence data and some 120 million unique TCR beta sequences from roughly 200 million T cells were reported. Rather than using new phenotypic data, the later analysis identified candidate immune exposures from TCR beta sequences and from how often those sequences occurred across donors. A later genetic analysis took genome-wide SNP genotypes for about 55% of the 666 donors and used that subset as a discovery cohort. Every repertoire in the discovery cohort had been generated on one and the same sequencing platform. The aim of the study was to test whether cataloging public T cell receptors could identify signatures of past pathogen exposure. Along with the roughly 710-subject first cohort, a separate validation cohort of some 130 different subjects was used. To study patterns of TCR occurrence, a later analysis re-analyzed previously published TCR beta repertoires from 650 to 750 donors and added high-resolution HLA genotyping. The study profiled the T cell repertoires of 550 to 700 subjects by immunosequencing and related them to cytomegalovirus serostatus. Both class I and class II loci were covered by HLA typing, at four-digit resolution. About 320 gigabases of sequencing data and approximately 93 million unique TCR sequences were included in an early release covering about 600 HLA-typed donors. Across roughly 420 genotyped donors of the cohort, an average of about 220,000 unique TCR beta nucleotide sequences per donor were sequenced, and approximately 19% of those sequences were non-productive. Typing coverage differed by locus: A, B, C, DRB1 and DQB1 were typed in roughly 620-640 donors, DQA1 in about 510, DPA1 in around 580, and DPB1 in 400 to 480. Roughly five DR-DQ haplotypes were handled as single units for association and clustering, since linkage in the cohort was strong. High-throughput TCR immunosequencing, statistical association of individual TCRs with disease status, and machine learning were combined to predict cytomegalovirus infection status. Of the 350 to 450 genotyped donors, 70% to 90% were placed in the genetic ancestry cluster associated with self-reported Caucasian donors. An earlier analysis of fewer than 750 of the donors used high-throughput TCR beta sequencing to judge whether each TCR beta V gene segment behaved as functional or pseudogenic. Alongside the repertoire data, information on donor age, sex, ethnicity and CMV serostatus was compiled.

Results the study describes overall, beyond this receptor: Sequencing depth was assumed to be roughly uniform across donors in the presence/absence analyses, though that assumption may not hold. Correlated functional status among segregating V segments might reflect linkage disequilibrium, but an unknown experimental factor could not be ruled out. The study gave a list of 150 to 200 TCR beta chains associated with cytomegalovirus. According to a later analysis, parvovirus B19, influenza, CMV and Epstein-Barr virus appeared linked to several top co-occurrence clusters. Some IMGT-functional V segments, including TRBV6-2 and TRBV6-3, could not be told apart with the 87-base-pair reads, so those segments were excluded. Immune exposure information for the cohort was limited to CMV serostatus. According to a later genetic analysis, donors in an Asian-associated ancestry cluster had fewer N-insertions in productive TCRs than the roughly 670-donor mean. Assigning TCR associations to individual alleles was difficult when HLA alleles, especially DR and DQ, strongly co-occurred. Only TCR beta chains were sequenced in this cohort, and the absence of alpha or paired-chain data limited detectable features. A further reported finding was that TCR beta sequences accurately predicted the HLA-A and HLA-B alleles for most subjects in the first cohort. The authors suggested that the approach could potentially be extended to other disease states and immunological phenotypes. Roughly 17 rarely observed V segments, including chromosome 9 orphons, were excluded from the earlier analysis of some 590 of the donors because counts were too low. V-gene and J-gene trimming of TCR beta chains was associated with a missense DCLRE1C variant in a later genetic analysis, and the association was replicated in an independent cohort. A later analysis found that TCR association rates varied across HLA loci, with DRB1 alleles showing the most associated TCRs and HLA-C alleles the fewest. An earlier analysis of 587 of the donors showed that most TCR beta V segments appeared in productive rearrangements either about 90% or about 30% of the time, which broadly matched IMGT annotations. Most CMV-associated TCR beta chains appeared to be HLA-restricted in a later analysis, and the HLA associations seemed to be driven largely by CMV exposure. The sequencing pipeline was judged likely to have produced a cluster of highly shared sequence variants as a technical artifact. A few of the identified cytomegalovirus-associated TCR beta chains were confirmed in vitro to be specific for cytomegalovirus antigens. The classifier was reported to diagnose cytomegalovirus status with high specificity and sensitivity in both the original and validation cohorts. In a later analysis, HLA-associated TCR beta chains were found to be more clonally expanded and to have lower generation probabilities than equally common non-associated chains. At a false discovery rate of 0.05, a later analysis linked fewer than 20,000 TCR beta sequences to specific HLA alleles. Because some donors lacked HLA typing at each locus, the association tests relied only on the typed subset. Most TCR sequences were observed very rarely across donors, whereas some public TCRs were present in many individuals.

In total, just over 650 healthy bone marrow donors made up the cohort. At the time of sampling, every cohort member was nominally healthy, though immune exposures that went unrecorded were likely present. The donor was CMV seronegative and belonged to the group of approximately 320 seronegative cohort members. Every donor gave a peripheral blood sample, and the peripheral blood mononuclear cells from that sample were used for TCR beta sequencing. Genomic DNA extraction from the blood cell samples was performed with the Qiagen DNeasy Blood Extraction Kit. V is cut by 2 bases and J by 0 bases, and the space between the germline ends is 10 bases. CDR1 and CDR2 are drawn from the germline V gene (reference sequence): MNHEY, SMNVEV. Taken from cysteine to phenylalanine, the CDR3 has 15 residues. Only the CDR3 region is kept as DNA, spanning 45 bases read in frame from base 1. The library was prepared using the immunoSEQ multiplex PCR assay. For the multiplex PCR, a mixture combining 60 forward primers for TCR Vbeta segments and 13 reverse primers for TCR Jbeta segments was used. The CDR3 region of rearranged TCR beta genes was amplified from genomic DNA by a multiplex PCR assay. Amplified TCR beta libraries were sequenced as 87-base-pair reads on the Illumina HiSeq System. Concerning the study's data processing: A later analysis counted 75 million to 100 million unique TCR beta chains across the 650 to 800 repertoires, and roughly 11 million of these chains were shared by at least two donors. Raw reads were error-corrected and collapsed into unique sequences with a nearest-neighbor algorithm that merged closely related sequences to remove PCR and sequencing errors. CDR3 sequences were aligned to IMGT reference sequences to assign V, D and J gene segments. For a sequence to be retained, a match of at least six nucleotides was required to both a V gene segment and a J gene segment. A rearrangement counted as productive if the CDR3 had no stop codons and remained in frame with V and J, and every other rearrangement counted as non-productive. CDR3 was defined by IMGT convention, running from the second conserved V-encoded cysteine to the conserved J-encoded phenylalanine. Sequences without an unambiguous match to a single V gene segment were excluded from the earlier analysis of about 600 of the donors. An earlier analysis of a few hundred of the donors called V segments functional above 56.7% productive rearrangements and segregating when the between-donor standard deviation exceeded 5%. A statistical classification framework was built for diagnosing cytomegalovirus status from the catalog of TCR beta chain sequences. V and J gene assignment, in a later analysis, came from comparing TCR nucleotide sequences with IMGT/GENE-DB human TR gene sequences. Using the TCRdist pipeline, a later analysis assigned CDR3 sequences along with most-parsimonious VDJ recombination scenarios. In a later analysis, every TCR beta chain was defined by the combination of its CDR3 amino acid sequence and its V-gene family, and reads without a unique V-gene family were dropped. To address suspected cross-contamination and a sequencing artifact, a later analysis removed roughly 640 highly shared, low-generation-probability nucleotide sequences. In a later analysis, a clonal expansion index for each public chain was calculated from normalized within-repertoire ranks of inferred template counts. In a later analysis, generation probabilities were computed with a VDJ recombination model fitted to out-of-frame rearrangements, and the resulting probabilities were checked against IGoR. In a later analysis, hypergeometric tests were used to score TCR-TCR, TCR-HLA and TCR-CMV co-occurrence, with a repertoire-size bias correction applied to TCR pairs. In a later analysis, false discovery rates were estimated by permuting HLA or CMV assignments 20 times. In a later analysis, co-occurring TCRs were grouped with DBSCAN, and TCRdist sequence similarity was added when clustering was performed within HLA-allele-positive subsets. Repertoires with fewer than 30,000 or more than 120,000 public chains were left out of co-occurrence clustering, as were several repertoires with anomalous nucleotide sharing. TCRdb took over this immuneACCESS table, retaining in-frame rearrangements with V and J assigned. Such tables are incomplete; in checked studies, under half of the missing clones stem from an unresolved V gene, and the remainder is unexplained. V and J calls and clone size follow that table, whereas D and trimming were derived from the DNA. The sample table contains around 140,000 clones; only one count was recorded for about four fifths of them. The biggest ten clones account for 2.5% of the sample.

The receptor comes from a male donor in good health and CMV-seronegative. The sequenced material came from PBMCs. This chain is built from TRBV27 and TRBJ1-2; matching of 5 bases hints at TRBD1 as the D gene. The nucleotides read TGTGCCAGCAGTTTACGCGGGGGATCTAACTATGGCTACACCTTC. The resulting protein is CASSLRGGSNYGYTF.